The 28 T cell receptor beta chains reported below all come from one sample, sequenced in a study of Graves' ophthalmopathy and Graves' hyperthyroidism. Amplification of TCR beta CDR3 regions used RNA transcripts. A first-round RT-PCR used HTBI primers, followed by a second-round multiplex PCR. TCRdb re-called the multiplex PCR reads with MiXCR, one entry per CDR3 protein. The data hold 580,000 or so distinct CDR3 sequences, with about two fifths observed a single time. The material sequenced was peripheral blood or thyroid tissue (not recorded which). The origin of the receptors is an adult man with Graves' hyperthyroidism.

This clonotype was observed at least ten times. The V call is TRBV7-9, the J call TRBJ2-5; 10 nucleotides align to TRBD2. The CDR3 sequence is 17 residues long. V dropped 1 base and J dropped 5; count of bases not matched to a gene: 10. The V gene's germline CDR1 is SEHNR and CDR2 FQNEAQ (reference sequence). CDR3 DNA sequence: TGTGCCAGCAGCTTAGTAATAGCGGGAGGCCTACTGGAGACCCAGTACTTC. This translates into CASSLVIAGGLLETQYF. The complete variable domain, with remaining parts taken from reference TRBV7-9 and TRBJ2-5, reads DTGVSQNPRHKITKRGQNVTFRCDPISEHNRLYWYRQTLGQGPEFLTYFQNEAQLEKSRLLSDRFSAERPKGSFSTLEIQRTEQGDSAMYLCASSLVIAGGLLETQYFGPGTRLLVL.

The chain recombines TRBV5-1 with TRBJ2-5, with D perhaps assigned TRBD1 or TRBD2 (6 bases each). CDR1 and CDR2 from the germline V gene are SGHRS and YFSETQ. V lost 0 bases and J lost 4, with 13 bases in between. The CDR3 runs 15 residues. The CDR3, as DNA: TGCGCCAGCAGCTTGGTGGGGGGCCGGAGAGAGACCCAGTACTTC. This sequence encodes CASSLVGGRRETQYF.

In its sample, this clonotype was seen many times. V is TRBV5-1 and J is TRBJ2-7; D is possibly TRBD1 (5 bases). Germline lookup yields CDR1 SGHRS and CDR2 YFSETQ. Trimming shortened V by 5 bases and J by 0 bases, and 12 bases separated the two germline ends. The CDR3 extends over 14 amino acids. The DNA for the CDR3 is TGCGCCAGCAGGACGGACATCTACTCCTACGAGCAGTACTTC. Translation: CASRTDIYSYEQYF.

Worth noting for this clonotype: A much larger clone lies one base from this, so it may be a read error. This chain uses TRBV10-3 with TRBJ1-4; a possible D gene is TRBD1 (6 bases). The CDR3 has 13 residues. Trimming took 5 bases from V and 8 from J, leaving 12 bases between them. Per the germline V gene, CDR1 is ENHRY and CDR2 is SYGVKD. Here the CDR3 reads CAISYRRGEKLFF. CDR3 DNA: TGTGCCATCAGTTACAGGAGGGGGGAAAAACTGTTTTTT.

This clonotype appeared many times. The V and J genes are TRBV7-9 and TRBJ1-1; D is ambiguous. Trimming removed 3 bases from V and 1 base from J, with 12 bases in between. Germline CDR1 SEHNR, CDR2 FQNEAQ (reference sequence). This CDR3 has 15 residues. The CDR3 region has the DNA TGTGCCAGCAGCTTCTGGGCAGGCCCGAACACTGAAGCTTTCTTT. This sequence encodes CASSFWAGPNTEAFF.

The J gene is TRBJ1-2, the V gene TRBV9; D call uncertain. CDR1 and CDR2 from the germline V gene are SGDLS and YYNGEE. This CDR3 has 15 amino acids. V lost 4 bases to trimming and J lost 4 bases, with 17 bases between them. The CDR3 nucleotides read TGTGCCAGCAGCCGACTAGCGGGAGGTGGCTATGGCTACACCTTC. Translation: CASSRLAGGGYGYTF.

The CDR3 protein is CASSRQDNEQFF. The CDR3 nucleotides are TGTGCCAGCAGCCGACAGGACAATGAGCAGTTCTTC. The J gene is TRBJ2-5, the V gene TRBV7-3, with a weak D call TRBD1 (6 bases). The J call could be wrong; TRBJ2-1 is a better fit for the DNA end. The germline V gene encodes CDR1 SGHTA and CDR2 FQGTGA. The CDR3 runs to 12 residues.

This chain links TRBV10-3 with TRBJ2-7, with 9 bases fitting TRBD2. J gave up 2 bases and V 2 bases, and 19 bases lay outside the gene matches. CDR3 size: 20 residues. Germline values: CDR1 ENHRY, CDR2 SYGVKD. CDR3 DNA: TGTGCCATCAGTGAGCGGTTTAGCGGGGGCGGGGGGGGCCTCGCCTACGAGCAGTACTTC. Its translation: CAISERFSGGGGGLAYEQYF.

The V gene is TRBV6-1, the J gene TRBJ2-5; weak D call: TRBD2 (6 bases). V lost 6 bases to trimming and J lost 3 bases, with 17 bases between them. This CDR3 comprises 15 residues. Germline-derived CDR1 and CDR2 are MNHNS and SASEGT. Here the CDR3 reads CASRERYGGEETQYF. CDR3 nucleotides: TGTGCCAGCAGGGAGCGGTACGGGGGAGAAGAGACCCAGTACTTC.

The DNA for the CDR3 is TGTGCCAGCAGTGAGGGGGGCGATTCTGAAAAACTGTTTTTT. Protein product: CASSEGGDSEKLFF. The chain recombines TRBV6-1 with TRBJ1-4; a possible D gene is TRBD1 (6 bases). This CDR3 spans 14 amino acids. Trimming removed 3 bases from V and 7 bases from J, with 12 bases in between. Per the germline V gene, CDR1 is MNHNS and CDR2 is SASEGT.

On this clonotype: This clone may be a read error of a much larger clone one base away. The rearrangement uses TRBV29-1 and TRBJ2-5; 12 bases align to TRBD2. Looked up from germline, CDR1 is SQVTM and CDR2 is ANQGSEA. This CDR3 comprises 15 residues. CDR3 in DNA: TGCAGCGGTGTACTAGCGGGGGGCCAACAAGAGGCCCAGTACTTC. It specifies CSGVLAGGQQEAQYF.

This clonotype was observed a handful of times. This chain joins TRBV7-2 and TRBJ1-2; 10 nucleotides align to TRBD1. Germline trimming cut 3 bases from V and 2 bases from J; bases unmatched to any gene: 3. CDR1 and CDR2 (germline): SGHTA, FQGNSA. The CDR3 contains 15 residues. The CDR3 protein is CASSFRTGGNYGYTF. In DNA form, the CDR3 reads TGTGCCAGCAGCTTTAGGACAGGGGGAAACTATGGCTACACCTTC.

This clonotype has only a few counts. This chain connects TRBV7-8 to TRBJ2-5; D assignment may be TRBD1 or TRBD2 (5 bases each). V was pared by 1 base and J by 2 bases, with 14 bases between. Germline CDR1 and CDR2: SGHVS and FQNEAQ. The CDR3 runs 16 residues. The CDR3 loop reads CASSLEPGRYQETQYF. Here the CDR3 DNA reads TGTGCCAGCAGCTTAGAGCCGGGACGGTATCAAGAGACCCAGTACTTC.

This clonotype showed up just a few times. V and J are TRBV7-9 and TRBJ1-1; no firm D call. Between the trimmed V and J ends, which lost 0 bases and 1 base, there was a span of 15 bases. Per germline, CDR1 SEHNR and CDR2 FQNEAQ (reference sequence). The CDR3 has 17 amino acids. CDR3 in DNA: TGTGCCAGCAGCTTAGCCGACTTGGCCTGGGGGAACACTGAAGCTTTCTTT. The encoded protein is CASSLADLAWGNTEAFF.

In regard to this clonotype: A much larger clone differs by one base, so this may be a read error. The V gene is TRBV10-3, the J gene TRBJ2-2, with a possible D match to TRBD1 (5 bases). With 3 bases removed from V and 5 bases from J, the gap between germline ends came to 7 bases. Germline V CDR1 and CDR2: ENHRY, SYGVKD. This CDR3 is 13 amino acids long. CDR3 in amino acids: CAISDRVTGELFF. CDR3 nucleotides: TGTGCCATCAGTGACAGGGTTACCGGGGAGCTGTTTTTT.

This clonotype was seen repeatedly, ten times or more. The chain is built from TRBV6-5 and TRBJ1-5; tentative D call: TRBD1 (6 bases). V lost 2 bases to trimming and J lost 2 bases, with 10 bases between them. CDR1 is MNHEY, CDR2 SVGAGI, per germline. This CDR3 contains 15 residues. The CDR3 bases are TGTGCCAGCAGTTACGAGAGGGGGGGCAATCAGCCCCAGCATTTT. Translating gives CASSYERGGNQPQHF.

For the CDR3, the DNA is TGTGCCAGCAGCCCCGGAGCTGGGGCCAACAATGAGCAGTTCTTC. This codes for CASSPGAGANNEQFF. The gene calls are TRBV7-9 and TRBJ2-5, with D possibly matching TRBD1 (5 bases). The DNA end is more similar to TRBJ2-1, so the J call may be wrong. This CDR3 is 15 amino acids long. Germline CDR1 SEHNR, CDR2 FQNEAQ (reference sequence).

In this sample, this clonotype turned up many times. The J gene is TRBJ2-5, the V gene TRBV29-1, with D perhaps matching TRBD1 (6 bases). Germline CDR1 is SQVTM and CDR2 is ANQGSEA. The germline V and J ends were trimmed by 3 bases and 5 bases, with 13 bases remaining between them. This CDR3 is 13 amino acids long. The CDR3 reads CSVDGQLIETQYF. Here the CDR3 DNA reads TGCAGCGTTGATGGACAGCTAATTGAGACCCAGTACTTC.

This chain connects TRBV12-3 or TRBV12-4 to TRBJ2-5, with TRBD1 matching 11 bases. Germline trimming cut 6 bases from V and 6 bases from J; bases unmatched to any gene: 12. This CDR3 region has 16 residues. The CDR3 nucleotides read TGTGCCAGCAGGGCCGGACAGGGGGCGTCGATGAAGACCCAGTACTTC. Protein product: CASRAGQGASMKTQYF.

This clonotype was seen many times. The CDR3 DNA reads TGCAGTGCTAGAGATTACCAAGAGACCCAGTACTTC. This codes for CSARDYQETQYF. The V gene is TRBV20-1, the J gene TRBJ2-5; unclear D gene. This CDR3 has 12 residues. Germline values: CDR1 DFQATT, CDR2 SNEGSKA (reference sequence). The V gene lost 0 bases and the J gene lost 0 bases, with 2 bases spanning the gap.

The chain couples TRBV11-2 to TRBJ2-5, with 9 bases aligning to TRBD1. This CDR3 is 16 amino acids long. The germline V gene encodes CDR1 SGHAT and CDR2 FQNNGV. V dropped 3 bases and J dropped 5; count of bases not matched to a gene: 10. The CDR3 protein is CASSFSGTGSLETQYF. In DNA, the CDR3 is TGTGCCAGCAGCTTTTCCGGGACAGGGTCGCTCGAGACCCAGTACTTC.

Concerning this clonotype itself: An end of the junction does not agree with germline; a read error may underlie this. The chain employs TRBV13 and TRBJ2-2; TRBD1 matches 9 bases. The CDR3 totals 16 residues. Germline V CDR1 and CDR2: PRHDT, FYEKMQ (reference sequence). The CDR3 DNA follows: TGCGCCAGCAGCGCACCCGGGACAGGGCCCACCAGGGAGCTGTTTTTT. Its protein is CASSAPGTGPTRELFF.

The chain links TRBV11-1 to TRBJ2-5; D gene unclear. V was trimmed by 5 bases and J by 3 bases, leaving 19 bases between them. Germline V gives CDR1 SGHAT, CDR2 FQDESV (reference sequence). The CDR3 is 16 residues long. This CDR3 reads CASSGDVGVPEETQYF. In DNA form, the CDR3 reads TGTGCCAGCAGCGGCGATGTTGGAGTCCCGGAAGAGACCCAGTACTTC. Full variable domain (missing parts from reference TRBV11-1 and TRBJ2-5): EAEVAQSPRYKITEKSQAVAFWCDPISGHATLYWYRQILGQGPELLVQFQDESVVDDSQLPKDRFSAERLKGVDSTLKIQPAELGDSAMYLCASSGDVGVPEETQYFGPGTRLLVL.

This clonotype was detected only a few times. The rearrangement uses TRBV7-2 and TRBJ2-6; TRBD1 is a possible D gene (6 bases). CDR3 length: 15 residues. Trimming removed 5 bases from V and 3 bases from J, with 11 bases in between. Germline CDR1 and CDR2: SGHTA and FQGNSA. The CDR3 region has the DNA TGTGCCAGCAGCGTAAACAGGGTTGGGGCCAACGTCCTGACTTTC. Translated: CASSVNRVGANVLTF.

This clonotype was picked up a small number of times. For the CDR3, the DNA is TGTGCCAGCAGCTTATGGGGGGAGAACACTGAAGCTTTCTTT. Its translation: CASSLWGENTEAFF. The V gene is TRBV7-9, the J gene TRBJ1-1; TRBD1 is a possible D gene (5 bases). The CDR3 covers 14 residues. Germline V gene lookup returns CDR1 SEHNR and CDR2 FQNEAQ (reference sequence). V shed 2 bases and J shed 1 base, with 8 bases lying between them.

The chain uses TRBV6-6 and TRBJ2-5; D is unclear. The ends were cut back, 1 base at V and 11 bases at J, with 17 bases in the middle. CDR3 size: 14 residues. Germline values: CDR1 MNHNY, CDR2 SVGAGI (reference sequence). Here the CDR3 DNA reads TGTGCCAGCAGTTACTTACAGATGTTACGGGTGCAGTACTTC. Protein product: CASSYLQMLRVQYF.

The CDR3 reads CATSRARTGETQYF. CDR3 coding DNA: TGTGCCACCAGCAGAGCCCGCACCGGGGAGACCCAGTACTTC. This chain uses TRBV15 with TRBJ2-5; the D is unclear. CDR3 length: 14 amino acids. The V end was cut by 1 base, the J end by 5 bases, with 11 bases between. Germline loops: CDR1 LNHNV, CDR2 YYDKDF (reference sequence).

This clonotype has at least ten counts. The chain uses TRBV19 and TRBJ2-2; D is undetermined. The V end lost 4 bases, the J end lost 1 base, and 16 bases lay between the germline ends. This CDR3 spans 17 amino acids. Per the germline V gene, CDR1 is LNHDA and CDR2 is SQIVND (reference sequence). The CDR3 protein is CASSNIQANGNTGELFF. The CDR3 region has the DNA TGTGCCAGTAGTAACATCCAGGCAAACGGGAACACCGGGGAGCTGTTTTTT.